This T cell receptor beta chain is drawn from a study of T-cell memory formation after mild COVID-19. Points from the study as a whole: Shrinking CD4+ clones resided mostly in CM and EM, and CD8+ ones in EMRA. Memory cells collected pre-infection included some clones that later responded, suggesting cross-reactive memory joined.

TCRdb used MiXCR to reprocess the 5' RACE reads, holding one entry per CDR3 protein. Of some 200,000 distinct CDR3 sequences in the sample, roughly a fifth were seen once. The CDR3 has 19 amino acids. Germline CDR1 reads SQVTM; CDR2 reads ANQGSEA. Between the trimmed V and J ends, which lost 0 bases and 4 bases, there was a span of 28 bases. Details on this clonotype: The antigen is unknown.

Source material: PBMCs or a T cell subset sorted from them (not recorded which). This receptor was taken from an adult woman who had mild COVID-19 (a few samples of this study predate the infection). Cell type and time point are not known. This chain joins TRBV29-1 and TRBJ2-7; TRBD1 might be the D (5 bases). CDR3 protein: CSVEDEGAGWWIMDYEQYF. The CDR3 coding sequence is TGCAGCGTTGAAGACGAAGGGGCAGGGTGGTGGATTATGGATTACGAGCAGTACTTC.